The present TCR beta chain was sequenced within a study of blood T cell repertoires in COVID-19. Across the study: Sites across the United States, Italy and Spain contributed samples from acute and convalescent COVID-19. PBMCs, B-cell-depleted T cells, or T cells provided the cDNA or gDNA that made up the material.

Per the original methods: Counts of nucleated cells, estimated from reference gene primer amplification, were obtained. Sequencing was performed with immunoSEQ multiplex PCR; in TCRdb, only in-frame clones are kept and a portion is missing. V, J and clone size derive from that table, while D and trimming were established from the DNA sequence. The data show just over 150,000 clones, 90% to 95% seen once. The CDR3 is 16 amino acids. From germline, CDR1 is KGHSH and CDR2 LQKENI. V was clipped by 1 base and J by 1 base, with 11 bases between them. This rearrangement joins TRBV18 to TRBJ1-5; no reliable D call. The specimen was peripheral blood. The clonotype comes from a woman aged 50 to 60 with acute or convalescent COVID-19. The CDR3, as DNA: TGTGCCAGCTCACCACAGGAGGTTAGGAGCAATCAGCCCCAGCATTTT. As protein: CASSPQEVRSNQPQHF.